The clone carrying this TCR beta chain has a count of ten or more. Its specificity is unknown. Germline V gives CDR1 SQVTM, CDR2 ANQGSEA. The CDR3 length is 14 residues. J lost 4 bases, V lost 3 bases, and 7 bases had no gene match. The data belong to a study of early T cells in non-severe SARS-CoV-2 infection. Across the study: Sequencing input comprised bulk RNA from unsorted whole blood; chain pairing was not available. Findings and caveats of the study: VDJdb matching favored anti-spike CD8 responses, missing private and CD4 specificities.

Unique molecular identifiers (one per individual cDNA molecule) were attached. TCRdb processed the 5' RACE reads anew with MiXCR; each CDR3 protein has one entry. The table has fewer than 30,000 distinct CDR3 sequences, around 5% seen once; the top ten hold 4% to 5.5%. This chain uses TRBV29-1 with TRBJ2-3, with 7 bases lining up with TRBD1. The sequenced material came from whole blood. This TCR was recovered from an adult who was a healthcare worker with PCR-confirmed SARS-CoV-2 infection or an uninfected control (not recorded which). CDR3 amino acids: CSVETGWGADTQYF. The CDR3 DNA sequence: TGCAGCGTTGAGACAGGGTGGGGCGCAGATACGCAGTATTTT.